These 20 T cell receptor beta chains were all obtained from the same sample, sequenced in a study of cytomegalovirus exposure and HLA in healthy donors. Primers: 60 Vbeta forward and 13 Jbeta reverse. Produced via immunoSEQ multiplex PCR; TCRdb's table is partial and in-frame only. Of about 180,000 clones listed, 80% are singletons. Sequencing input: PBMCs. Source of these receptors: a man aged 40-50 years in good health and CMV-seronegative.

CDR3 in amino acids: CASSKVTGTVTLAKNIQYF. CDR3 DNA: TGTGCCAGCAGCAAAGTTACCGGGACAGTTACTTTAGCCAAAAACATTCAGTACTTC. The genes are TRBV21-1 and TRBJ2-4; TRBD1 is the table's D call and was not checked against the DNA. TRBV21-1 is marked as a pseudogene. There are 19 residues in the CDR3.

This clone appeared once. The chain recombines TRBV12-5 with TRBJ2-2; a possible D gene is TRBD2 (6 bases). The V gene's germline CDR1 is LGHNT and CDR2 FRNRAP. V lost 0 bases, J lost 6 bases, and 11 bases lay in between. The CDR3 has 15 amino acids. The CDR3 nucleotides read TGTGCTAGTGGTTTGGTACACGGAGGGCCCGGGGAGCTGTTTTTT. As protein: CASGLVHGGPGELFF.

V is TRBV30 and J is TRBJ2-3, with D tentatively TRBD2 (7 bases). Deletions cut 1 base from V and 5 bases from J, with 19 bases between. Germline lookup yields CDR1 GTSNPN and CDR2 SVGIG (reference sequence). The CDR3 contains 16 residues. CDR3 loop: CAWSASPPGEGDTQYF. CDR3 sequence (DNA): TGTGCCTGGAGTGCGTCCCCACCAGGGGAGGGAGATACGCAGTATTTT.

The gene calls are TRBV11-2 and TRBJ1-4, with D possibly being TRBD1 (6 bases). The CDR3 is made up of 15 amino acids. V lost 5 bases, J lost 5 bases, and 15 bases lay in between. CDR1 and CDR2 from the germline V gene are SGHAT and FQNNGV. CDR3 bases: TGTGCCAGCAGCGCCTCGAGGGGGGGCAATGAAAAACTGTTTTTT. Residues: CASSASRGGNEKLFF.

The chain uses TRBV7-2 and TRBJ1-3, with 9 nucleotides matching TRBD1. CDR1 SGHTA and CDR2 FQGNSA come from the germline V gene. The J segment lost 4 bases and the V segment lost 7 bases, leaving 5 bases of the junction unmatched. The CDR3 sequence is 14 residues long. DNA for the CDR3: TGTGCCAGCACCGGACAGGGGACAGGAAACACCATATATTTT. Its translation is CASTGQGTGNTIYF.

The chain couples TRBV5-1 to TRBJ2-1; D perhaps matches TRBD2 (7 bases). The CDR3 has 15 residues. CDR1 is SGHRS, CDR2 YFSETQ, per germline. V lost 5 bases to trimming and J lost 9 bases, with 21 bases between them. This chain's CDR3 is CASRREGGAWSEQFF. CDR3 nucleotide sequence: TGCGCCAGCAGAAGGGAGGGGGGGGCTTGGAGTGAGCAGTTCTTC.

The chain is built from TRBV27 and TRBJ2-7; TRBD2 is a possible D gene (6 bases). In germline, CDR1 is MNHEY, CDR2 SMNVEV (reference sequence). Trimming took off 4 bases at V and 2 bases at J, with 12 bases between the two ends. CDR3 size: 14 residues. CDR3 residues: CASSYKGEAYEQYF. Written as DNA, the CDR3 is TGTGCCAGCAGTTATAAAGGGGAGGCCTACGAGCAGTACTTC.

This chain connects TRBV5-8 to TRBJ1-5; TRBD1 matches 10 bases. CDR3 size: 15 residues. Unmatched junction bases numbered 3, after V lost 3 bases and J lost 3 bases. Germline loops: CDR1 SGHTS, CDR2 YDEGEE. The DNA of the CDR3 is TGTGCCAGCAGCTCTAGACAGGGGGCCAATCAGCCCCAGCATTTT. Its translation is CASSSRQGANQPQHF.

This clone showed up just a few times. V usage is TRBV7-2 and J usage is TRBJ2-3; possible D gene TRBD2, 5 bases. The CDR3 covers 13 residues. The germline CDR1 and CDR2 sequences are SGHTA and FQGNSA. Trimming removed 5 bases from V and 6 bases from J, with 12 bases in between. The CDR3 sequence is CASSPRTQDTQYF. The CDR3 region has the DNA TGTGCCAGCAGCCCAAGGACTCAGGATACGCAGTATTTT. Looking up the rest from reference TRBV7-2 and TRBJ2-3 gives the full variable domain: GAGVSQSPSNKVTEKGKDVELRCDPISGHTALYWYRQSLGQGLEFLIYFQGNSAPDKSGLPSDRFSAERTGGSVSTLTIQRTQQEDSAVYLCASSPRTQDTQYFGPGTRLTVL.

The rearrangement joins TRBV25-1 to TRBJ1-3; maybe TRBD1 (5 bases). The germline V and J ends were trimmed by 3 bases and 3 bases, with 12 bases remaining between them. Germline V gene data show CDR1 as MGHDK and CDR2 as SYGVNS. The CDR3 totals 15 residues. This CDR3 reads CASSEGGTSGNTIYF. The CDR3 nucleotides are TGTGCCAGCAGTGAGGGGGGAACTAGTGGAAACACCATATATTTT. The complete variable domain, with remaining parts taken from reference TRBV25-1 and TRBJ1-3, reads EADIYQTPRYLVIGTGKKITLECSQTMGHDKMYWYQQDPGMELHLIHYSYGVNSTEKGDLSSESTVSRIRTEHFPLTLESARPSHTSQYLCASSEGGTSGNTIYFGEGSWLTVV.

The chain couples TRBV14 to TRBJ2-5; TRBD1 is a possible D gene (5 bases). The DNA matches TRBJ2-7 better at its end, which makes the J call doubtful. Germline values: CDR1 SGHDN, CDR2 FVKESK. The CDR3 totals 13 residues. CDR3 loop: CASSRGAANEQYF. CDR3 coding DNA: TGTGCCAGCAGCCGTGGGGCAGCCAACGAGCAGTACTTC.

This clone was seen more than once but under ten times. The CDR3 DNA sequence: TGTGCCAGTAGCCCTGGACTGACGGGAGCCAAAAACATTCAGTACTTC. This sequence encodes CASSPGLTGAKNIQYF. V gene TRBV19 combines with J gene TRBJ2-4, with TRBD2 as a possible D gene (5 bases). The V gene lost 6 bases and the J gene lost 0 bases, with 15 bases spanning the gap. Germline-derived CDR1 and CDR2 are LNHDA and SQIVND (reference sequence). The CDR3 is made up of 16 amino acids.

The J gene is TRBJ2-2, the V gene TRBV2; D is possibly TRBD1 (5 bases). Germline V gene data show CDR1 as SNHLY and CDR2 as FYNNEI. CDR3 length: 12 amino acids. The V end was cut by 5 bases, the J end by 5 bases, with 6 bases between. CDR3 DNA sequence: TGTGCCAGCAGTCACAGGACCGGGGAGCTGTTTTTT. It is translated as CASSHRTGELFF.

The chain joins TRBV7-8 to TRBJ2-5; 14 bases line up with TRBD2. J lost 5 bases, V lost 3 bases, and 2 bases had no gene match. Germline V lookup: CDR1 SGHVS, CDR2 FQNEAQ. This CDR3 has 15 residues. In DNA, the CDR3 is TGTGCCAGCAGCTTCCGACTAGCGGGAGGGGAGACCCAGTACTTC. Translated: CASSFRLAGGETQYF.

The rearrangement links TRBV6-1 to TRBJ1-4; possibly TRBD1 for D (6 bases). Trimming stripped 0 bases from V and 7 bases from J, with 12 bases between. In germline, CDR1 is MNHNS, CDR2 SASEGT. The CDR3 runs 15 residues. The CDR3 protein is CASSEAGGSGEKLFF. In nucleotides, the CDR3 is TGTGCCAGCAGTGAAGCAGGGGGAAGTGGTGAAAAACTGTTTTTT.

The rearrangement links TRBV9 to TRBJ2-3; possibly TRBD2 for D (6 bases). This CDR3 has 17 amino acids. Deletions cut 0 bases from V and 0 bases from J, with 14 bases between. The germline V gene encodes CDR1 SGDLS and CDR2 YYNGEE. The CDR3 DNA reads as TGTGCCAGCAGCGTAGCCCGGCCCAGCGGGAGCACAGATACGCAGTATTTT. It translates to CASSVARPSGSTDTQYF.

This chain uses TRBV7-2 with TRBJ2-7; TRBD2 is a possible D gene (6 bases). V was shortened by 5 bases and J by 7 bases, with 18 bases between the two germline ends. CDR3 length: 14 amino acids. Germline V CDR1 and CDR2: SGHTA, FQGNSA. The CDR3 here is CASSPGTRGREQYF. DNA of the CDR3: TGTGCCAGCAGCCCAGGGACCCGGGGGAGGGAGCAGTACTTC.

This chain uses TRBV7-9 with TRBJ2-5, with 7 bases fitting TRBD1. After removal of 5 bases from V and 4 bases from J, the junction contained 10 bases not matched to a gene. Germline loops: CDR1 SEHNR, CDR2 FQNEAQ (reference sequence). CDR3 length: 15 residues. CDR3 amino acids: CASSPFRDSSETQYF. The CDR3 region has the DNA TGTGCCAGCAGCCCCTTCCGGGACAGTTCAGAGACCCAGTACTTC.

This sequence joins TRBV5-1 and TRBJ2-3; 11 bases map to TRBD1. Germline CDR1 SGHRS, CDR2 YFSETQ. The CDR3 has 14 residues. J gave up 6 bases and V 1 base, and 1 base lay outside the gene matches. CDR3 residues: CASSLRDRGDTQYF. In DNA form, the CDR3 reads TGCGCCAGCAGCTTGAGGGACAGGGGGGATACGCAGTATTTT. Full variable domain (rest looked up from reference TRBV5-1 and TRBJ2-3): KAGVTQTPRYLIKTRGQQVTLSCSPISGHRSVSWYQQTPGQGLQFLFEYFSETQRNKGNFPGRFSGRQFSNSRSEMNVSTLELGDSALYLCASSLRDRGDTQYFGPGTRLTVL.

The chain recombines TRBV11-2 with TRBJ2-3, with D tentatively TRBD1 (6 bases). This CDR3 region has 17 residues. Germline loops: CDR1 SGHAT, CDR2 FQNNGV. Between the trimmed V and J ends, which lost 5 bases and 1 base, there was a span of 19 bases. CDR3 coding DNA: TGTGCCAGCAGCGGAGGACAGTATCTATCGGGCACAGATACGCAGTATTTT. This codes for CASSGGQYLSGTDTQYF.